This record concerns one TCR beta chain sequence. These data belong to a study of cytomegalovirus exposure and HLA in healthy donors. PCR amplification relied on 60 Vbeta primers (plus 13 Jbeta primers). Using immunoSEQ multiplex PCR, the repertoire was profiled, and TCRdb retains in-frame clones only, with some absent. The sample carries more than 90,000 clones, around 85% recorded once. J gave up 2 bases and V 1 base, and 14 bases lay outside the gene matches. Germline CDR1 MNHNS, CDR2 SASEGT. This CDR3 has 20 amino acids. This clonotype was sampled from a man aged 25 to 40 in good health and CMV-seronegative. The specimen sequenced was PBMCs. The chain uses TRBV6-1 and TRBJ2-5, with 12 bases matching TRBD1. CDR3 nucleotides: TGTGCCAGCAGTGAAGGAGGGTCGGGACAGGGGGCTTTGTATCAAGAGACCCAGTACTTC. It codes for CASSEGGSGQGALYQETQYF.